Each of the 19 T cell receptor beta chains below was sequenced from the same sample in a study of CD8 T cells in Susac syndrome. Reverse transcription of roughly 0.5 to 1 ug RNA used random hexamers. TCRdb redid the calling of the immunoSEQ multiplex PCR reads with MiXCR, one entry per CDR3 protein. This sample has over 95,000 distinct CDR3 sequences; under 95% occur once, and the top ten carry about 0.11%. The sample comprised CD8+ T cells from PBMCs. The receptors originated from a human donor in good health.

The chain uses TRBV20-1 and TRBJ2-5, with 10 bases fitting TRBD2. There are 17 residues in the CDR3. The ends lost 0 bases at V and 3 bases at J; junction bases unmatched: 10. Germline V gene data show CDR1 as DFQATT and CDR2 as SNEGSKA (reference sequence). This chain's CDR3 is CSARDPPRLAGEETQYF. For the CDR3, the DNA is TGCAGTGCTAGAGATCCGCCGCGGCTAGCGGGAGAAGAGACCCAGTACTTC.

This clonotype has just one count. This chain connects TRBV7-9 to TRBJ1-5; TRBD1 is a possible D gene (5 bases). The V end lost 5 bases, the J end lost 6 bases, and 20 bases lay between the germline ends. This CDR3 has 16 residues. Germline V gene data show CDR1 as SEHNR and CDR2 as FQNEAQ (reference sequence). CDR3 in amino acids: CASSPHGGIYGQPQHF. The CDR3, as DNA: TGTGCCAGCAGCCCCCACGGGGGGATCTACGGTCAGCCCCAGCATTTT.

This clonotype has more than one count but fewer than ten. This chain joins TRBV7-2 and TRBJ1-3; TRBD1 might be the D (5 bases). This CDR3 is built from 15 residues. Trimming removed 1 base at V and 1 base at J, with 8 bases between. Germline CDR1 is SGHTA and CDR2 is FQGNSA. In DNA form, the CDR3 reads TGTGCCAGCAGCTTAGGGGGGGGATCTGGAAACACCATATATTTT. Protein sequence: CASSLGGGSGNTIYF. The full variable domain, completed using reference TRBV7-2 and TRBJ1-3, is GAGVSQSPSNKVTEKGKDVELRCDPISGHTALYWYRQSLGQGLEFLIYFQGNSAPDKSGLPSDRFSAERTGGSVSTLTIQRTQQEDSAVYLCASSLGGGSGNTIYFGEGSWLTVV.

The chain is built from TRBV20-1 and TRBJ2-1, with D unclear. Germline V gene lookup returns CDR1 DFQATT and CDR2 SNEGSKA (reference sequence). V was cut by 0 bases and J by 5 bases, with 14 bases left in between. The CDR3 has 15 amino acids. This CDR3 is CSARDARLSNNEQFF. The CDR3 region has the DNA TGCAGTGCTAGAGATGCTAGGCTTAGCAACAATGAGCAGTTCTTC.

The CDR3 sequence is CSANRLAGSETGELFF. The CDR3 nucleotides read TGCAGTGCCAACAGACTAGCGGGGTCGGAGACCGGGGAGCTGTTTTTT. The chain has TRBV20-1 and TRBJ2-2; the match to TRBD2 covers 11 bases. Germline trimming cut 6 bases from V and 5 bases from J; bases unmatched to any gene: 11. This CDR3 has 16 amino acids. Germline-derived CDR1 and CDR2 are DFQATT and SNEGSKA (reference sequence).

The rearrangement links TRBV19 to TRBJ2-7; D is possibly TRBD1 (5 bases). This CDR3 is built from 14 residues. V shed 4 bases and J shed 3 bases, with 13 bases lying between them. Germline lookup yields CDR1 LNHDA and CDR2 SQIVND (reference sequence). The CDR3 region is CASSTSGQGYEQYF. The CDR3 DNA reads as TGTGCCAGTAGTACCTCTGGGCAGGGCTACGAGCAGTACTTC.

The chain uses TRBV5-1 and TRBJ2-1; D unresolved. Germline CDR1 SGHRS, CDR2 YFSETQ. CDR3 size: 14 residues. V was trimmed by 4 bases and J by 10 bases, leaving 18 bases between them. The CDR3 DNA sequence: TGCGCCAGCAGCCTGAGTGACCGTGTATGGGAGCAGTTCTTC. Residues: CASSLSDRVWEQFF.

This clonotype was counted a single time. V is TRBV3-1 and J is TRBJ1-6; the D gene is possibly TRBD1 (6 bases). Germline CDR1 reads LGHDT; CDR2 reads YNNKEL (reference sequence). Trimming took 1 base from V and 0 from J, leaving 7 bases between them. This CDR3 spans 16 amino acids. This chain's CDR3 is CASSQGGLSYNSPLHF. CDR3 coding DNA: TGTGCCAGCAGCCAAGGGGGGCTCTCCTATAATTCACCCCTCCACTTT.

V and J are TRBV2 and TRBJ2-7, with D perhaps matching TRBD2 (5 bases). Germline V lookup: CDR1 SNHLY, CDR2 FYNNEI. V was cut by 5 bases and J by 2 bases, with 10 bases left in between. The CDR3 loop spans 13 amino acids. The CDR3 DNA follows: TGTGCCAGCAGTAGCGGAGCAGCCTACGAGCAGTACTTC. As protein: CASSSGAAYEQYF.

The chain recombines TRBV19 with TRBJ1-5; no reliable D call. CDR1 is LNHDA, CDR2 SQIVND, per germline (reference sequence). The CDR3 consists of 14 residues. Trimming took off 6 bases at V and 1 base at J, with 10 bases between the two ends. The CDR3 coding sequence is TGTGCCAGTAGGTATCTGCCCAGCAATCAGCCCCAGCATTTT. It specifies CASRYLPSNQPQHF.

This rearrangement joins TRBV10-3 to TRBJ2-2; TRBD1 matches at 10 bases. The germline CDR1 and CDR2 sequences are ENHRY and SYGVKD. V was clipped by 0 bases and J by 6 bases; unmatched bases: 13. This CDR3 is 19 amino acids long. CDR3 in DNA: TGTGCCATCAGTGAGTCGAACCCCCTCGCCGACAGGGGGCCCGGGGAGCTGTTTTTT. Translated, it gives CAISESNPLADRGPGELFF.

This sequence joins TRBV7-2 and TRBJ2-5, with TRBD2 matching over 11 bases. V lost 3 bases and J lost 0; bases outside the gene matches: 0. The CDR3 sequence is 15 residues long. Germline V gene sequence: CDR1 SGHTA, CDR2 FQGNSA. In DNA form, the CDR3 reads TGTGCCAGCAGCTTGACTAGCGGGGACCAAGAGACCCAGTACTTC. Protein sequence: CASSLTSGDQETQYF. Supplemented by reference TRBV7-2 and TRBJ2-5, the full variable domain reads GAGVSQSPSNKVTEKGKDVELRCDPISGHTALYWYRQSLGQGLEFLIYFQGNSAPDKSGLPSDRFSAERTGGSVSTLTIQRTQQEDSAVYLCASSLTSGDQETQYFGPGTRLLVL.

This clonotype was observed a few times. The CDR3 bases are TGTGCCAGCAGTTTCACAGGGGGCAGAACAGATACGCAGTATTTT. This encodes CASSFTGGRTDTQYF. The chain is built from TRBV2 and TRBJ2-3; 9 bases are shared with TRBD1. The CDR3 has 15 amino acids. Germline V gene lookup returns CDR1 SNHLY and CDR2 FYNNEI. V dropped 5 bases and J dropped 3; count of bases not matched to a gene: 6. Full variable domain (rest looked up from reference TRBV2 and TRBJ2-3): EPEVTQTPSHQVTQMGQEVILRCVPISNHLYFYWYRQILGQKVEFLVSFYNNEISEKSEIFDDQFSVERPDGSNFTLKIRSTKLEDSAMYFCASSFTGGRTDTQYFGPGTRLTVL.

This clonotype was recorded once. This chain uses TRBV3-1 with TRBJ1-2, with 9 positions matching TRBD1. V shed 4 bases, J shed 7 bases, and the junction held 4 bases outside the gene matches. CDR3 length: 13 residues. Germline V lookup: CDR1 LGHDT, CDR2 YNNKEL (reference sequence). The CDR3 DNA reads TGTGCCAGCAGCCGGGACAGGGCCGGTGGCTACACCTTC. Translating gives CASSRDRAGGYTF.

V usage is TRBV6-2 or TRBV6-3 and J usage is TRBJ2-1; 8 nucleotides line up with TRBD2. This CDR3 spans 15 amino acids. V was clipped by 8 bases and J by 5 bases; unmatched bases: 11. In germline, CDR1 is MNHEY, CDR2 SVGEGT. The CDR3 loop reads CASLNPTSGHNEQFF. The DNA for the CDR3 is TGTGCCAGCTTAAACCCCACTAGCGGTCACAATGAGCAGTTCTTC.

This chain connects TRBV6-2 or TRBV6-3 to TRBJ2-1; 8 nucleotides line up with TRBD2. CDR1 and CDR2 (germline): MNHEY, SVGEGT. This CDR3 has 13 residues. V lost 8 bases to trimming and J lost 2 bases; unmatched junction nucleotides: 2. This CDR3 reads CASSGLAYNEQFF. The CDR3 region has the DNA TGTGCCAGCTCGGGACTAGCCTACAATGAGCAGTTCTTC.

This chain joins TRBV6-6 and TRBJ1-2, with D hard to call. Trimming cost V 6 bases and J 7 bases, with 18 bases left between them. Germline V CDR1 and CDR2: MNHNY, SVGAGI (reference sequence). The CDR3 runs to 14 residues. Here the CDR3 DNA reads TGTGCCAGCAGCCCTATGTCCTCACTAACTGGCTACACCTTC. Protein sequence: CASSPMSSLTGYTF.

The gene calls are TRBV19 and TRBJ1-1; a weak D match, TRBD1 (5 bases). This CDR3 spans 16 amino acids. From germline, CDR1 is LNHDA and CDR2 SQIVND (reference sequence). V lost 3 bases, J lost 6 bases, and 20 bases lay in between. Written as DNA, the CDR3 is TGTGCCAGTAGTATCCTCCGGGACGGGTGGTGGGCTGAAGCTTTCTTT. This translates into CASSILRDGWWAEAFF.

The sample holds one count of this clonotype. The chain is built from TRBV9 and TRBJ2-2, with TRBD1 matching 7 bases. In germline, CDR1 is SGDLS, CDR2 YYNGEE. The CDR3 length is 17 residues. Trimming took 4 bases from V and 7 from J; bases not matched to a gene: 16. CDR3 sequence: CASSSMKGRGSGGELFF. The CDR3 coding sequence is TGTGCCAGCAGCTCAATGAAGGGCAGGGGGTCGGGCGGGGAGCTGTTTTTT.